These T cell receptor beta chains were read from a single sample in a study of graft-versus-host responses after intestinal transplantation. Profiled with immunoSEQ multiplex PCR; TCRdb holds only in-frame clones, not every one. The sample records approximately 19,000 clones, around three quarters being singletons. The material sequenced was ileum tissue, taken approximately three weeks after intestinal transplant. These receptors were taken from a human patient who received an intestinal transplant, so some T cells may come from the graft donor. Both conserved end residues are part of each CDR3. The order of the fields is CDR3 length, J gene, V gene, CDR3 protein.

>16|TRBJ2-1|TRBV7-8
CASSTQTSPVYNEQFF
>14|TRBJ2-7|TRBV27
CASSSSGRTYEQYF
>12|TRBJ1-1|TRBV7-9
CASSLGSAEAFF
>15|TRBJ1-1|TRBV5-1
CASSLVGRALPEAFF
>15|TRBJ2-2|TRBV5-1
CASSLGTFNTGELFF
>15|TRBJ1-1|TRBV4-3
CASSQDQRWNTEAFF
>17|TRBJ1-4|TRBV7-2
CASSLTENQGGVEKLFF
>13|TRBJ2-1|TRBV4-2
CASSQVGSGGQFF
>16|TRBJ1-6|TRBV27
CASSFIAGSNNSPLHF
>13|TRBJ1-1|TRBV30
CAWTPGQGIEAFF
>17|TRBJ1-1|TRBV5-4
CASSNSGGGYRYTEAFF
>15|TRBJ1-5|TRBV18
CASSPGTASNQPQHF
>13|TRBJ2-2|TRBV27
CASSWGVTGELFF
>17|TRBJ2-2|TRBV15
CATSSRDLGRWAGELFF
>16|TRBJ2-7|TRBV19
CASSLRLAGGPYEQYF